This T cell receptor (beta chain) was sequenced in a study of response to subunit inactivated influenza vaccine. There are 14 residues in the CDR3. Germline trimming cut 4 bases from V and 10 bases from J; bases unmatched to any gene: 7. Germline loops: CDR1 LGHDT, CDR2 YNNKEL (reference sequence). TCRdb recomputed calls from the RT-PCR reads with MiXCR, one row per CDR3 protein. The data hold about 180,000 distinct CDR3 sequences, with about 9% observed a single time. The genes are TRBV3-1 and TRBJ1-6, with 7 bases lining up with TRBD1. This specimen consisted of non-naive T cells sorted from PBMCs, obtained on the day of vaccination. The source of this sequence is a man aged 45-65 years who received an inactivated influenza vaccine. CDR3 sequence (DNA): TGTGCCAGCAGCCCCCGGGACAGCTTATCACCCCTCCACTTT. Protein sequence: CASSPRDSLSPLHF.